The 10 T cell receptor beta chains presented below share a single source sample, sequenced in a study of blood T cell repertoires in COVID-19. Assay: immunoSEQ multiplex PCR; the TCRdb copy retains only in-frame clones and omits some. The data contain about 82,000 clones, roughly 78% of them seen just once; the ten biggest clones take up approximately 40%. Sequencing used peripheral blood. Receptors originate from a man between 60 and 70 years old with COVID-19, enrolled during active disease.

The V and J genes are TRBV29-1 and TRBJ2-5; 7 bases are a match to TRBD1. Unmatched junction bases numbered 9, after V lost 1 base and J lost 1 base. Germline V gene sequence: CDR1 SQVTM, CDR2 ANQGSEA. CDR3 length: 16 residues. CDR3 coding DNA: TGCAGCGTTGAAGGGCGTGACAGGGCCGTCCAAGAGACCCAGTACTTC. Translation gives CSVEGRDRAVQETQYF.

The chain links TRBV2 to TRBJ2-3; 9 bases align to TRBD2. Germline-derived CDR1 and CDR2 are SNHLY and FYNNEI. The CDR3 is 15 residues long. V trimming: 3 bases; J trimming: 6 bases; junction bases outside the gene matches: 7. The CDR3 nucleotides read TGTGCCAGCAGTGAGGCGGGGGGGCTCTCGGATACGCAGTATTTT. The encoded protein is CASSEAGGLSDTQYF.

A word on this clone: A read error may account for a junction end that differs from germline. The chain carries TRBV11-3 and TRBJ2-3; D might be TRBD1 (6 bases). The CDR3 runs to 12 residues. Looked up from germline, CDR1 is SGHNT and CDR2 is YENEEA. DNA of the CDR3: TGTGCCAGCAGCCCCGCCCGGACAGCTCTCGATTTT. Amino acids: CASSPARTALDF.

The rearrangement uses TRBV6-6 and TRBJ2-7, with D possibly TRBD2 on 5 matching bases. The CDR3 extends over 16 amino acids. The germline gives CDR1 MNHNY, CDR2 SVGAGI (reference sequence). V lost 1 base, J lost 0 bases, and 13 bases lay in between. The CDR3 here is CASSYFDGLSSYEQYF. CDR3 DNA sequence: TGTGCCAGCAGTTACTTTGACGGACTGAGCTCCTACGAGCAGTACTTC.

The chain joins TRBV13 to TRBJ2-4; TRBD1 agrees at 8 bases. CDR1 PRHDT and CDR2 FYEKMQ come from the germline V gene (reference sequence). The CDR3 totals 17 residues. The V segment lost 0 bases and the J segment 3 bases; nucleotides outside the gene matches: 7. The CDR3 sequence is CASSLGIRGRGKNIQYF. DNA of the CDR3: TGTGCCAGCAGCTTAGGCATCAGGGGGCGAGGCAAAAACATTCAGTACTTC.

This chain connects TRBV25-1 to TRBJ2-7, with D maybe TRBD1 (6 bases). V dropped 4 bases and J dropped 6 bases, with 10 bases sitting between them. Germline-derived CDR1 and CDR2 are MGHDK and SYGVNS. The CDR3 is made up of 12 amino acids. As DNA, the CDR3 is TGTGCCAGCAGTGGGGGGCTGAGCGAGCAGTACTTC. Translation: CASSGGLSEQYF.

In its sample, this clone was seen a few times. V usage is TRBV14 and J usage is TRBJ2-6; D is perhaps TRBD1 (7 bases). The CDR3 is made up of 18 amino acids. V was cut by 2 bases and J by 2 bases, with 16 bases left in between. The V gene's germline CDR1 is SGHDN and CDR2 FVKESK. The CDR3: CASSQLHGGGAGANVLTF. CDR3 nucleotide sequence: TGTGCCAGCAGCCAACTCCACGGAGGGGGCGCTGGGGCCAACGTCCTGACTTTC. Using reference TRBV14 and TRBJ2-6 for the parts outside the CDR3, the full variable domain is EAGVTQFPSHSVIEKGQTVTLRCDPISGHDNLYWYRRVMGKEIKFLLHFVKESKQDESGMPNNRFLAERTGGTYSTLKVQPAELEDSGVYFCASSQLHGGGAGANVLTFGAGSRLTVL.

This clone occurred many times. The CDR3 is CAWSVEANYGYTF. CDR3 sequence (DNA): TGTGCCTGGAGTGTTGAGGCAAACTATGGCTACACCTTC. The rearrangement links TRBV30 to TRBJ1-2; D is undetermined. Germline V lookup: CDR1 GTSNPN, CDR2 SVGIG (reference sequence). Between the trimmed V and J ends, which lost 0 bases and 2 bases, there was a span of 7 bases. The CDR3 totals 13 residues.

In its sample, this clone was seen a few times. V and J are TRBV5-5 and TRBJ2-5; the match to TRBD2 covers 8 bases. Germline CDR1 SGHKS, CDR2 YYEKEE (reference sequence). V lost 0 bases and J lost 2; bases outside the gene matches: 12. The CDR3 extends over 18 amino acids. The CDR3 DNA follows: TGTGCCAGCAGCTTGGGGGCTGCTGCGGGGGGTTTTCAAGAGACCCAGTACTTC. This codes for CASSLGAAAGGFQETQYF.

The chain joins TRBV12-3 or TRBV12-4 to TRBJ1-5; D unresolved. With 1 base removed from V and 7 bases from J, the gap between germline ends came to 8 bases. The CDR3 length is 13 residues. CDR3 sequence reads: CASSLGRWQPQHF. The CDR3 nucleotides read TGTGCCAGCAGTTTAGGGAGGTGGCAGCCCCAGCATTTT.